Listed below are T cell receptor beta chains from one sample, sequenced in a study of cytomegalovirus exposure and HLA in healthy donors. Using immunoSEQ multiplex PCR, the repertoire was profiled, and TCRdb retains in-frame clones only, with some absent. Of a few hundred thousand clones listed, around 85% are singletons. The sequenced sample consisted of PBMCs. The source is a girl aged 2 to 9 in good health and CMV-seronegative. The CDR3 runs from the conserved cysteine through the conserved F or W. Fields, in order: D gene, J gene, clone size, V gene, CDR3 protein, CDR3 DNA. D genes are given only for firm matches. Some rows mark clone size as missing; the rest say once, few, many or name a class of expanded clone.

>TRBD1|TRBJ1-2|-|TRBV10-3
CAIRGTGYGYTF
TGTGCCATCAGAGGGACAGGGTATGGCTACACCTTC
>-|TRBJ1-4|-|TRBV7-2
CASSLHRVGAEKLFF
TGTGCCAGCAGCTTACACAGGGTAGGGGCCGAAAAACTGTTTTTT
>-|TRBJ1-6|-|TRBV2
CASSGRSSYNSPLHF
TGTGCCAGCAGTGGCAGAAGCTCCTATAATTCACCCCTCCACTTT
>-|TRBJ1-2|-|TRBV7-9
CASSFLETGYTF
TGTGCCAGCAGCTTTTTGGAGACGGGCTACACCTTC
>TRBD1|TRBJ2-7|-|TRBV5-1
CASRQGPSSYEQYF
TGCGCCAGCAGACAGGGGCCGAGCTCCTACGAGCAGTACTTC
>TRBD1|TRBJ2-5|-|TRBV5-4
CASSFPTQGARRETQYF
TGTGCCAGCAGCTTCCCAACCCAGGGGGCCAGGAGGGAGACCCAGTACTTC
>-|TRBJ2-3|-|TRBV7-2
CASSVVPWGGPKMAQYF
TGTGCCAGCAGCGTAGTACCTTGGGGGGGGCCTAAGATGGCGCAGTATTTT
>-|TRBJ2-1|-|TRBV12-5
CASGLVQGSYNEQFF
TGTGCTAGTGGTTTGGTACAGGGATCCTACAATGAGCAGTTCTTC
>TRBD2|TRBJ2-3|-|TRBV9
CASSGQDSLAGSLDTQYF
TGTGCCAGCAGCGGACAGGACAGTTTAGCGGGGTCTTTAGATACGCAGTATTTT
>-|TRBJ1-1|-|TRBV27
CASSLSGVLNTEAFF
TGTGCCAGCAGTTTAAGCGGGGTCTTGAACACTGAAGCTTTCTTT
>-|TRBJ2-7|-|TRBV7-3
CASSTLAGYEQYF
TGTGCCAGCAGCACCCTCGCGGGTTACGAGCAGTACTTC
>-|TRBJ2-1|once|TRBV27
CASSLSAAISSYNEQFF
TGTGCCAGCAGTTTATCGGCAGCGATCAGCTCCTACAATGAGCAGTTCTTC
>TRBD2|TRBJ2-3|-|TRBV14
CASSQVTGTSATDTQYF
TGTGCCAGCAGCCAAGTCACCGGGACTAGCGCCACAGATACGCAGTATTTT
>TRBD2|TRBJ2-1|-|TRBV14
CASSPLTSGGANEQFF
TGTGCCAGCAGCCCTCTGACTAGCGGGGGGGCAAATGAGCAGTTCTTC
>TRBD1|TRBJ2-5|-|TRBV7-9
CASSLVPGGGETQYF
TGTGCCAGCAGCTTAGTTCCAGGGGGCGGTGAGACCCAGTACTTC
>TRBD1|TRBJ2-7|-|TRBV19
CASSMIGTGVYEQYF
TGTGCCAGTAGTATGATCGGGACAGGAGTCTACGAGCAGTACTTC
>-|TRBJ1-2|-|TRBV6-5
CASSPIPLWAYGYTF
TGTGCCAGCAGCCCCATCCCCCTCTGGGCGTACGGCTACACCTTC
>TRBD2|TRBJ2-1|-|TRBV6-7
CASECGTSRPPFNEQFF
TGTGCCAGCGAGTGCGGGACTAGCCGACCACCTTTTAATGAGCAGTTCTTC
>TRBD2|TRBJ2-5|-|TRBV9
CASSVEGSGGALETQYF
TGTGCCAGCAGCGTAGAGGGTAGCGGGGGGGCCTTAGAGACCCAGTACTTC
>TRBD1|TRBJ1-4|-|TRBV5-1
CASSLGPGQGDEKLFF
TGCGCCAGCAGCTTGGGACCGGGACAGGGGGATGAAAAACTGTTTTTT
>-|TRBJ2-2|-|TRBV7-3
CASSFPKGRDTGELFF
TGTGCCAGCAGCTTCCCCAAGGGCAGGGACACCGGGGAGCTGTTTTTT
>-|TRBJ2-5|few|TRBV5-4
CASSLAGGRVETQYF
TGTGCCAGCAGCTTGGCCGGTGGCAGGGTCGAGACCCAGTACTTC
>TRBD1|TRBJ2-5|-|TRBV27
CASSLDRVGETQYF
TGTGCCAGCAGTTTGGACAGGGTTGGAGAGACCCAGTACTTC
>TRBD2|TRBJ2-5|few|TRBV5-1
CASSLGSSGQETQYF
TGCGCCAGCAGCTTGGGTTCTAGCGGACAAGAGACCCAGTACTTC
>-|TRBJ2-2|-|TRBV10-1
CASSDLYDIPGELFF
TGCGCCAGCAGTGATTTGTACGACATCCCCGGGGAGCTGTTTTTT
>-|TRBJ2-7|-|TRBV2
CASRLLGVYEQYF
TGTGCCAGCAGATTGCTGGGCGTGTACGAGCAGTACTTC
>-|TRBJ1-6|-|TRBV5-1
CASSLASSSYNSPLHF
TGCGCCAGCAGCTTGGCATCCAGCTCCTATAATTCACCCCTCCACTTT
>TRBD2|TRBJ2-2|once|TRBV6-6
CASSSGRTSGELFF
TGTGCCAGCAGTAGCGGGAGGACTAGCGGGGAGCTGTTTTTT
>-|TRBJ2-1|-|TRBV7-2
CASSLPGALYNEQFF
TGTGCCAGCAGCTTACCAGGGGCGTTATACAATGAGCAGTTCTTC
>TRBD1|TRBJ1-2|once|TRBV18
CASSTNPTGSNYGYTF
TGTGCCAGCTCTACTAACCCGACAGGGAGTAACTATGGCTACACCTTC
>TRBD2|TRBJ2-2|-|TRBV2
CASKREMAGELFF
TGTGCCAGTAAGCGGGAGATGGCCGGGGAGCTGTTTTTT
>-|TRBJ1-1|-|TRBV19
CASSIWAGTEAFF
TGTGCCAGTAGTATCTGGGCAGGGACTGAAGCTTTCTTT
>TRBD2|TRBJ2-7|-|TRBV6-5
CASSYGTGTSRYEQYF
TGTGCCAGCAGTTATGGAACCGGGACTAGCCGTTACGAGCAGTACTTC
>-|TRBJ2-2|few|TRBV19
CASSRLLGELFF
TGTGCCAGTAGTCGTTTACTCGGGGAGCTGTTTTTT
>-|TRBJ2-7|-|TRBV18
CASSPDRAYEQYF
TGTGCCAGCTCACCAGACAGAGCCTACGAGCAGTACTTC
>-|TRBJ1-2|-|TRBV5-1
CASNPGSGANYGYTF
TGCGCCAGCAATCCCGGTTCAGGGGCTAACTATGGCTACACCTTC
>-|TRBJ2-1|once|TRBV7-2
CASSSRPHWSSYNEQFF
TGTGCCAGCAGCTCTAGACCCCACTGGAGCTCCTACAATGAGCAGTTCTTC
>-|TRBJ1-2|few|TRBV5-4
CASSLSMYGYTF
TGTGCCAGCAGCTTATCAATGTATGGCTACACCTTC
>-|TRBJ1-5|-|TRBV2
CASTLGGNGNQPQHF
TGTGCCAGCACTTTGGGGGGGAATGGCAATCAGCCCCAGCATTTT
>TRBD1|TRBJ2-2|-|TRBV5-1
CASSHEDRVWGTGTGELFF
TGCGCCAGCAGTCACGAAGACAGGGTTTGGGGGACAGGGACCGGGGAGCTGTTTTTT
>TRBD1|TRBJ1-2|-|TRBV6-1
CASSERTGRNYGYTF
TGTGCCAGCTCAGAGAGGACAGGGCGGAACTATGGCTACACCTTC
>-|TRBJ1-1|-|TRBV6-1
CASSRTRNTEAFF
TGTGCCAGCAGCCGGACAAGGAACACTGAAGCTTTCTTT
>TRBD1|TRBJ2-1|-|TRBV19
CASSRTGTGGLNEQFF
TGTGCCAGTAGTAGGACCGGGACAGGGGGCCTCAATGAGCAGTTCTTC
>-|TRBJ1-1|few|TRBV4-1
CASSQGGMNTEAFF
TGCGCCAGCAGCCAAGGAGGGATGAACACTGAAGCTTTCTTT
>-|TRBJ1-5|-|TRBV15
CATSRDGWGGVPPHF
TGTGCCACCAGCAGAGATGGGTGGGGAGGGGTGCCCCCACATTTT
>-|TRBJ2-2|-|TRBV6-1
CASSEGWRTGELFF
TGTGCCAGCAGTGAGGGGTGGAGGACCGGGGAGCTGTTTTTT
>TRBD2|TRBJ2-1|-|TRBV19
CASSGGSGRRSYNEQFF
TGTGCCAGTAGTGGGGGGTCCGGGAGGCGCTCCTACAATGAGCAGTTCTTC
>TRBD1|TRBJ1-1|-|TRBV6-6
CASSDGQGPNTEAFF
TGTGCCAGCAGTGACGGACAGGGGCCGAACACTGAAGCTTTCTTT
>-|TRBJ2-1|-|TRBV2
CASSPYNEQFF
TGTGCCAGCAGCCCTTACAATGAGCAGTTCTTC
>-|TRBJ1-1|-|TRBV18
CASSPPGTEAFF
TGTGCCAGCTCACCGCCCGGGACTGAAGCTTTCTTT
>TRBD2|TRBJ2-7|once|TRBV10-3
CAINSGSYEQYF
TGTGCCATCAATAGCGGGAGCTACGAGCAGTACTTC